What follows are 7 T cell receptor beta chains derived from one specimen sequenced in a study of regulatory T cells in long-lasting Graves disease. The authors built TCR beta libraries using iRepertoire HTBI primers and Arm-PCR of CDR3 regions. TCRdb fed the multiplex PCR reads into MiXCR, producing one record per CDR3 protein. The sample includes 500,000 to 700,000 distinct CDR3 sequences, about 30% of them seen just once. Specified time point: persistent/refractory GD, antithyroid drugs over 5 years with positive TRAb. TCR sequences were obtained from RNA taken from PBMCs. The sequencing used peripheral blood mononuclear cells (PBMCs), collected when the disease was refractory, from a patient treated with antithyroid drugs. These receptors were obtained from a female donor with Graves disease.

The chain combines TRBV6-1 with TRBJ1-4; D might be TRBD1 (6 bases). Germline CDR1 is MNHNS and CDR2 is SASEGT. This CDR3 is 15 amino acids long. V was pared by 5 bases and J by 4 bases, with 14 bases between. The CDR3 sequence: CASSPSGQINEKLFF. CDR3 bases: TGTGCCAGCAGTCCATCCGGACAGATTAATGAAAAACTGTTTTTT.

This clonotype turned up a few times. The gene calls are TRBV5-1 and TRBJ1-1, with D maybe TRBD1 (5 bases). The germline gives CDR1 SGHRS, CDR2 YFSETQ. This CDR3 comprises 15 residues. Trimming left V 1 base short and J 3 bases short, with 13 bases between. The CDR3 loop is CASSLWGGSDTEAFF. The CDR3 DNA sequence: TGCGCCAGCAGCTTGTGGGGGGGAAGCGACACTGAAGCTTTCTTT.

The chain links TRBV7-9 to TRBJ2-6; D unresolved. V was clipped by 3 bases and J by 1 base, with 4 bases between them. The CDR3 contains 14 residues. Germline loops: CDR1 SEHNR, CDR2 FQNEAQ (reference sequence). CDR3 protein: CASSFRSGANVLTF. The CDR3 DNA reads as TGTGCCAGCAGCTTCCGATCTGGGGCCAACGTCCTGACTTTC.

This clonotype has just a few counts. The CDR3 here is CASSIASTGGNYGYTF. CDR3 DNA: TGTGCCAGTAGTATAGCCTCGACAGGGGGTAACTATGGCTACACCTTC. The chain links TRBV19 to TRBJ1-2; 9 nucleotides agree with TRBD1. Germline V gene sequence: CDR1 LNHDA, CDR2 SQIVND (reference sequence). CDR3 length: 16 amino acids. V dropped 1 base and J dropped 1; count of bases not matched to a gene: 4.

Here the CDR3 DNA reads TGTGCCAGCAGTTTTTCGGGACAGGAGAAGGCCATCTATGGCTACACCTTC. Translating gives CASSFSGQEKAIYGYTF. The rearrangement links TRBV27 to TRBJ1-2; 8 nucleotides align to TRBD1. J was trimmed by 4 bases and V by 3 bases; bases with no gene match: 13. Germline CDR1 is MNHEY and CDR2 is SMNVEV (reference sequence). CDR3 size: 17 residues.

This clonotype was seen a few times. This chain links TRBV9 with TRBJ2-7; possibly TRBD2 for D (6 bases). With 0 bases removed from V and 5 bases from J, the gap between germline ends came to 15 bases. The CDR3 covers 15 residues. Germline V CDR1 and CDR2: SGDLS, YYNGEE. The CDR3 loop reads CASSVASGGPHEQYF. In DNA, the CDR3 is TGTGCCAGCAGCGTAGCCAGCGGAGGGCCCCACGAGCAGTACTTC. The entire variable domain, with the rest obtained from reference TRBV9 and TRBJ2-7, is as follows: DSGVTQTPKHLITATGQRVTLRCSPRSGDLSVYWYQQSLDQGLQFLIQYYNGEERAKGNILERFSAQQFPDLHSELNLSSLELGDSALYFCASSVASGGPHEQYFGPGTRLTVT.

The chain joins TRBV30 to TRBJ1-5; D call uncertain. The CDR3 has 12 residues. CDR1 and CDR2 (germline): GTSNPN, SVGIG (reference sequence). V was trimmed by 0 bases and J by 9 bases, leaving 9 bases between them. CDR3 residues: CAWSVVWGPQHF. The CDR3 nucleotides read TGTGCCTGGAGTGTAGTCTGGGGGCCCCAGCATTTT.